This T cell receptor beta chain originates from a study of regulatory dendritic cells for organ transplantation. Germline CDR1 MNHEY, CDR2 SMNVEV (reference sequence). Unmatched junction bases numbered 2, after V lost 4 bases and J lost 2 bases. The length of the CDR3 is 14 residues. Using immunoSEQ multiplex PCR, the repertoire was profiled, and TCRdb retains in-frame clones only, with some absent. The sample has 20,000 to 25,000 clones; about 70% are singletons. Concerning this clone: No antigen is known for it.

Whole-study findings and limits: Of resting T cell subsets, memory CD8+ had the most alloreactive clonotypes. Mature dendritic cells appeared to drive more memory CD8+ clonal expansion than regulatory ones.

The chain has TRBV27 and TRBJ1-1, with 9 bases aligning to TRBD1. Material for sequencing was memory CD4+ T cells from blood. Indicated subset: CD45RO+ memory T cells. This clonotype was sampled from a human donor in good health. CDR3 DNA sequence: TGTGCCAGCAGTTACAGGGGGCCCAACACTGAAGCTTTCTTT. It specifies CASSYRGPNTEAFF.